Presented here are 13 T cell receptor beta chains from one specimen sequenced in a study of regulatory T cells in long-lasting Graves disease. Specified time point: persistent/refractory GD, antithyroid drugs over 5 years with positive TRAb. The TCR library was prepared using RNA isolated from PBMCs. Building of the TCR beta libraries involved iRepertoire HTBI primers and Arm-PCR of CDR3 regions. TCRdb re-called the multiplex PCR reads with MiXCR, one entry per CDR3 protein. The repertoire includes about 310,000 distinct CDR3 sequences, around 21% of them detected once, and approximately 53% sits in the top ten. The input for sequencing was peripheral blood mononuclear cells (PBMCs), taken when the disease was refractory, from a patient treated with antithyroid drugs. Receptors were obtained from a female donor with Graves disease.

The chain employs TRBV28 and TRBJ2-2; perhaps D is TRBD1 or TRBD2 (5 bases each). Germline V gene data show CDR1 as MDHEN and CDR2 as SYDVKM. The CDR3 spans 16 residues. V shed 5 bases and J shed 1 base, with 14 bases lying between them. CDR3 in amino acids: CASSAEGPLNTGELFF. CDR3 sequence (DNA): TGTGCCAGCAGTGCCGAGGGACCGCTGAACACCGGGGAGCTGTTTTTT.

This clonotype was counted at least ten times. The gene calls are TRBV24-1 and TRBJ1-5; D ambiguous. The ends were cut back, 0 bases at V and 4 bases at J, with 21 bases in the middle. The germline gives CDR1 KGHDR, CDR2 SFDVKD. This CDR3 has 19 residues. The CDR3 DNA reads as TGTGCCACCAGTGATTTGTTCCAACAGCCGCTTGATCCGAATCAGCCCCAGCATTTT. This codes for CATSDLFQQPLDPNQPQHF.

The genes are TRBV15 and TRBJ2-7, with 7 bases fitting TRBD2. Germline CDR1 reads LNHNV; CDR2 reads YYDKDF (reference sequence). This CDR3 is built from 13 residues. The V gene end was trimmed by 1 base and the J gene end by 6 bases; junction bases not matched to a gene: 3. CDR3 bases: TGTGCCACCAGCAGAGGTCTAGCGGCCGAGCAGTACTTC. This gives the protein CATSRGLAAEQYF.

This sequence joins TRBV6-2 or TRBV6-3 and TRBJ2-2; D unclear. Germline V gene sequence: CDR1 MNHEY, CDR2 SVGEGT. The V end was cut by 2 bases, the J end by 5 bases, with 15 bases between. The CDR3 has 16 residues. CDR3 amino acids: CASSYTKTWATGELFF. The CDR3 nucleotides read TGTGCCAGCAGTTACACCAAAACGTGGGCGACCGGGGAGCTGTTTTTT.

This clonotype was seen only a few times. V gene TRBV3-1 combines with J gene TRBJ1-1, with 7 bases lining up with TRBD1. The junction had 4 bases not matched to a gene; V was cut back by 0 bases and J by 6 bases. There are 14 residues in the CDR3. Germline V lookup: CDR1 LGHDT, CDR2 YNNKEL (reference sequence). The CDR3 spells CASSQETGPPEAFF. The DNA of the CDR3 is TGTGCCAGCAGCCAAGAGACAGGGCCGCCTGAAGCTTTCTTT.

This chain joins TRBV6-2 or TRBV6-3 and TRBJ2-7; weak D call: TRBD2 (5 bases). The V end was cut by 4 bases, the J end by 5 bases, with 12 bases between. The CDR3 totals 13 residues. Germline V gene sequence: CDR1 MNHEY, CDR2 SVGEGT. CDR3 sequence reads: CASSSIRGNEQYF. In DNA, the CDR3 is TGTGCCAGCAGTTCCATCCGGGGTAACGAGCAGTACTTC.

This clonotype was counted ten times or more. The chain uses TRBV6-2 or TRBV6-3 and TRBJ2-7, with 15 nucleotides matching TRBD2. J gave up 6 bases and V 2 bases, and 8 bases lay outside the gene matches. The CDR3 contains 17 residues. Germline values: CDR1 MNHEY, CDR2 SVGEGT. CDR3 DNA sequence: TGTGCCAGCAGTTACATCGGACTAGCGGGAGGGCCGGTCGAGCAGTACTTC. Translated: CASSYIGLAGGPVEQYF.

The CDR3: CASSPWLGQGSGANVLTF. The DNA for the CDR3 is TGTGCCAGTAGTCCTTGGTTGGGACAGGGGTCCGGGGCCAACGTCCTGACTTTC. The chain recombines TRBV19 with TRBJ2-6; 10 positions match TRBD1. V shed 5 bases, J shed 4 bases, and the junction held 11 bases outside the gene matches. CDR3 length: 18 residues. Germline V gene sequence: CDR1 LNHDA, CDR2 SQIVND (reference sequence). The full variable domain, completed using reference TRBV19 and TRBJ2-6, is DGGITQSPKYLFRKEGQNVTLSCEQNLNHDAMYWYRQDPGQGLRLIYYSQIVNDFQKGDIAEGYSVSREKKESFPLTVTSAQKNPTAFYLCASSPWLGQGSGANVLTFGAGSRLTVL.

Concerning this clonotype itself: One junction end disagrees with the germline gene, perhaps due to a read error. J is TRBJ2-5 and V is TRBV7-9, with 7 bases aligning to TRBD1. The germline V gene encodes CDR1 SEHNR and CDR2 FQNEAQ (reference sequence). The CDR3 has 15 residues. CDR3 DNA sequence: TGTGCCAGCAGCCTCCAACAGGGGTACCAAGAGGCCCAGTACTTC. Protein sequence: CASSLQQGYQEAQYF.

CDR3 in amino acids: CASSSRQTSGSIYEQYF. CDR3 DNA sequence: TGTGCCAGCAGTTCCAGACAGACTAGCGGGAGTATCTACGAGCAGTACTTC. This chain uses TRBV27 with TRBJ2-7, with 12 positions matching TRBD2. This CDR3 contains 17 residues. Trimming removed 4 bases from V and 3 bases from J; junction bases left unmatched: 10. CDR1 is MNHEY, CDR2 SMNVEV, per germline (reference sequence).

This clonotype was observed a few times. The chain carries TRBV6-1 and TRBJ2-5; 11 bases agree with TRBD2. The CDR3 length is 14 residues. The V gene end was trimmed by 7 bases and the J gene end by 3 bases; junction bases not matched to a gene: 4. CDR1 and CDR2 (germline): MNHNS, SASEGT. CDR3 loop: CASTLSGREETQYF. For the CDR3, the DNA is TGTGCCAGCACCCTTAGCGGGAGGGAAGAGACCCAGTACTTC.

This clonotype was picked up a small number of times. The rearrangement joins TRBV7-8 to TRBJ2-3; no clear D. The CDR3 has 14 amino acids. Germline CDR1 SGHVS, CDR2 FQNEAQ. V was trimmed by 3 bases and J by 4 bases, leaving 11 bases between them. The CDR3 bases are TGTGCCAGCAGCTTCGGTCGGGTTGCAGATACGCAGTATTTT. Its protein is CASSFGRVADTQYF.

V gene TRBV4-3 combines with J gene TRBJ2-2, with D unresolved. CDR1 is LGHNA, CDR2 YSLEER, per germline. The CDR3 is 12 residues long. Trimming stripped 8 bases from V and 5 bases from J, with 9 bases between. CDR3 coding DNA: TGCGCCAGCCACGACGGTACCGGGGAGCTGTTTTTT. Residues: CASHDGTGELFF.